This T cell receptor beta chain was retrieved from a study of blood T cell repertoires in COVID-19. About the research overall: There were acute and convalescent COVID-19 samples, and they came from the United States, Italy and Spain. PBMCs, B-cell-depleted T cells, or T cells were the source of the cDNA or gDNA that made up the material.

The count of this clone is one. Original methodology: Amplification with reference gene primers provided the estimates of nucleated cell counts. Method: immunoSEQ multiplex PCR; TCRdb's copy keeps in-frame clones and lacks some. V and J calls and clone size are as listed in that table; D and trimming were resolved from the DNA. The sample carries 180,000 or so clones, roughly 84% recorded once. The CDR3 consists of 15 residues. V shed 0 bases and J shed 8 bases, with 14 bases lying between them. Germline assignment: CDR1 MGHRA and CDR2 YSYEKL. This rearrangement joins TRBV4-1 to TRBJ2-1; a weak D match, TRBD2 (6 bases). What was sequenced was peripheral blood. The receptor was isolated from an elderly woman with acute or convalescent COVID-19. Here the CDR3 DNA reads TGCGCCAGCAGCCAAGAAGAACTAGCTAGCTATGAGCAGTTCTTC. Its translation: CASSQEELASYEQFF.